This T cell receptor beta chain was profiled in a study of Graves' ophthalmopathy and Graves' hyperthyroidism. Study-wide findings and caveats: From stable hyperthyroidism, ophthalmopathy was separated by a 13-signature model with just over 85% sensitivity and around 80% specificity. Clonotypes were expanded in thyroid at above 0.001 frequency, and most also appeared in blood.

This clonotype came up once. What it binds is unknown. The CDR3 end shows no conserved phenylalanine or tryptophan, and so a read error is likely. CDR3 regions of TCR beta were amplified from RNA transcripts. The authors performed first-round RT-PCR with HTBI primers and then a second-round multiplex PCR. Using its own MiXCR run on the multiplex PCR reads, TCRdb lists one record per CDR3 protein. The sample includes 11,000 to 15,000 distinct CDR3 sequences, roughly 45% of them seen just once. The CDR3 loop spans 15 amino acids. Germline CDR1 reads MNHNS; CDR2 reads SASEGT. The ends were cut back, 1 base at V and 3 bases at J, with 13 bases in the middle.

V usage is TRBV6-1 and J usage is TRBJ2-7; D perhaps matches TRBD2 (6 bases). The sequencing sample was made of peripheral blood. The TCR comes from a woman in her 30s with Graves' ophthalmopathy. CDR3 residues: CASSEGPEGGYEQYL. In DNA, the CDR3 is TGTGCCAGCAGTGAAGGGCCGGAGGGAGGCTACGAGCAGTACCTC.